This T cell receptor beta chain was retrieved from a study of OX40 agonist ivuxolimab in advanced cancers. CDR3 length equals 19 residues. Germline trimming cut 4 bases from V and 0 bases from J; bases unmatched to any gene: 11. CDR1 is KGHSH, CDR2 LQKENI, per germline. Using immunoSEQ multiplex PCR, the repertoire was profiled, and TCRdb retains in-frame clones only, with some absent. Of some 75,000 clones listed, around 86% were seen once; the top ten hold less than 4%. Here the sequenced sample was CD4+ or CD8+ T cells sorted from blood, taken in a trial of the OX40 agonist ivuxolimab. The V gene is TRBV18, the J gene TRBJ2-6; 8 bases are shared with TRBD1. The source of this sequence is an adult with an advanced solid tumor such as melanoma, head and neck, liver or kidney cancer. In nucleotides, the CDR3 is TGTGCCAGCTCACATAAGACAGGGGATCCTTACTCTGGGGCCAACGTCCTGACTTTC. This codes for CASSHKTGDPYSGANVLTF.